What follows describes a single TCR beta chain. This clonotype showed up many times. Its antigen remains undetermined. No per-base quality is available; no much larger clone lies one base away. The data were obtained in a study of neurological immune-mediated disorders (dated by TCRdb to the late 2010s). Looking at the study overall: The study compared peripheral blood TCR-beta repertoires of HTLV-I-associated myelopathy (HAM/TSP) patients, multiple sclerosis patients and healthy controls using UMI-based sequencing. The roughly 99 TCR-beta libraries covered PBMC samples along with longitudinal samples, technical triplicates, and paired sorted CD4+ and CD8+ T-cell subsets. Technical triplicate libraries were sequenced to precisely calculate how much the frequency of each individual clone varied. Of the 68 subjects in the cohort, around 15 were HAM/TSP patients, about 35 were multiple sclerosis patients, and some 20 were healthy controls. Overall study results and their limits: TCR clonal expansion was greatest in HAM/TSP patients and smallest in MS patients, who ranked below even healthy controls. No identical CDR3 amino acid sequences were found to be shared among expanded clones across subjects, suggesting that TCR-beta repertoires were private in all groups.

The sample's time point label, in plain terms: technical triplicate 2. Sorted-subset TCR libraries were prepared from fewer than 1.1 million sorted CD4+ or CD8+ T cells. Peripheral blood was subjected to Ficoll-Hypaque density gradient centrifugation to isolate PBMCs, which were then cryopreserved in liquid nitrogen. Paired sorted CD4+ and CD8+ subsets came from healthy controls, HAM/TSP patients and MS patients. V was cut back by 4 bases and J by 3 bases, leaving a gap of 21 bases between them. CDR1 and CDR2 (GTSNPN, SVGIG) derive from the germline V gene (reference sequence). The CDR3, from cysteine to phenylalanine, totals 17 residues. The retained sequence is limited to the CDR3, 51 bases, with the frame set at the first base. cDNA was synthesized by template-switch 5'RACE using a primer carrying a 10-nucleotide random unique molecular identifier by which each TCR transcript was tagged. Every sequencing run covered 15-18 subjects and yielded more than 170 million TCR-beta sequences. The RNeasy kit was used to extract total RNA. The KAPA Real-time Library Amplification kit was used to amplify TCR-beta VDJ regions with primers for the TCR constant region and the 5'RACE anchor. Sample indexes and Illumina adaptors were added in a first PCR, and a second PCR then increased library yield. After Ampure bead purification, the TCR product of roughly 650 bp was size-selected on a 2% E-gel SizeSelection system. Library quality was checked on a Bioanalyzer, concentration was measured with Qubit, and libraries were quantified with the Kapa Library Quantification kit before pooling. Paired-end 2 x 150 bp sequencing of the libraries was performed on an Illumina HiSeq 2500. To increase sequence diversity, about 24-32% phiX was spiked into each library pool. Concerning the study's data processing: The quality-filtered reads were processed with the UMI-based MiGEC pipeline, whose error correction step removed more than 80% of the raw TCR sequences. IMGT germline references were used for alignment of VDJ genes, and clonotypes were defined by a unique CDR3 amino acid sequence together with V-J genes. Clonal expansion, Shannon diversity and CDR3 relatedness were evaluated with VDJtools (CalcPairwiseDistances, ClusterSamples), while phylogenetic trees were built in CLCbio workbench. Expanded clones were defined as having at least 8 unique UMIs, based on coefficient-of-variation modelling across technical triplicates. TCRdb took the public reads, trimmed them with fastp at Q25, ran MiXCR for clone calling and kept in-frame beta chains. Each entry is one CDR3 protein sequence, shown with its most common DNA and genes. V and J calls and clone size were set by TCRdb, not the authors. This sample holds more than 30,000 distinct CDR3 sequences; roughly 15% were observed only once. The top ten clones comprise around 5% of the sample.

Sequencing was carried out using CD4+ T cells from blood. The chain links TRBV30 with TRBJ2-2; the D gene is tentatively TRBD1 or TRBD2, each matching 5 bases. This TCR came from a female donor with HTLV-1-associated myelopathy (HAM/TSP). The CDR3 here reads CAWIATAGSLDTGELFF. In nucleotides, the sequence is TGTGCCTGGATCGCGACTGCAGGGAGTTTAGACACCGGGGAGCTGTTTTTT.